These T cell receptor beta chains were read from a single sample in a study of beta chain features in type 1 diabetes. TCRdb keeps only in-frame clones here, not all; method: immunoSEQ multiplex PCR. The sample holds about 640,000 clones, 9.5% to 15% seen once. Source material: naive CD4+ T cells from blood. Receptors were obtained from a man aged 25-45 years with type 1 diabetes. Each CDR3 is given with its conserved first and last residue. Each record gives: CDR3 protein, CDR3 DNA, clone size, J gene, D gene, V gene. D genes are given only for firm matches. Clone size is given for some rows only: seen once, a few or many times, or a class if the clone is expanded.

cdr3_aa: CASSLGGQGRFNGYTF
cdr3_nt: TGTGCCAGCAGCTTGGGTGGTCAGGGCCGCTTCAATGGCTACACCTTC
clone_size: .
j_call: TRBJ1-2
d_call: .
v_call: TRBV5-6

cdr3_aa: CASSLNSPSGGLSTDTQYF
cdr3_nt: TGTGCCAGCAGCTTAAATTCCCCTAGCGGGGGGCTAAGCACAGATACGCAGTATTTT
clone_size: .
j_call: TRBJ2-3
d_call: TRBD2
v_call: TRBV7-2

cdr3_aa: CSVEADSVTQYF
cdr3_nt: TGCAGCGTTGAAGCGGATAGTGTGACCCAGTACTTC
clone_size: few
j_call: TRBJ2-5
d_call: .
v_call: TRBV29-1

cdr3_aa: CASSYSSGEVSYEQYF
cdr3_nt: TGTGCCAGCAGTTACTCGTCGGGGGAGGTTTCGTACGAGCAGTACTTC
clone_size: .
j_call: TRBJ2-7
d_call: .
v_call: TRBV6-6

cdr3_aa: CASKTGGGDEQFF
cdr3_nt: TGCGCCAGTAAAACAGGGGGAGGTGATGAGCAGTTCTTC
clone_size: few
j_call: TRBJ2-1
d_call: TRBD1
v_call: TRBV5-1

cdr3_aa: CASSYRGHNSPLHF
cdr3_nt: TGTGCCAGCAGTTACCGGGGCCATAATTCACCCCTCCACTTT
clone_size: few
j_call: TRBJ1-6
d_call: .
v_call: TRBV6-6

cdr3_aa: CASSTPDLYGYTF
cdr3_nt: TGTGCCAGCTCAACACCCGACCTTTATGGCTACACCTTC
clone_size: once
j_call: TRBJ1-2
d_call: .
v_call: TRBV18

cdr3_aa: CASSLVSYEQYF
cdr3_nt: TGTGCCAGCAGCCTTGTCTCCTACGAGCAGTACTTC
clone_size: .
j_call: TRBJ2-7
d_call: .
v_call: TRBV7-2

cdr3_aa: CASRSDRATNEQFF
cdr3_nt: TGTGCCAGCAGGTCGGACAGGGCTACGAATGAGCAGTTCTTC
clone_size: few
j_call: TRBJ2-1
d_call: TRBD1
v_call: TRBV7-2

cdr3_aa: CSVTRQGTYEQYF
cdr3_nt: TGCAGCGTGACAAGACAGGGGACGTACGAGCAGTACTTC
clone_size: .
j_call: TRBJ2-7
d_call: TRBD1
v_call: TRBV29-1

cdr3_aa: CASSYSYRGDEQYF
cdr3_nt: TGTGCCAGCAGTTACTCGTACAGGGGAGACGAGCAGTACTTC
clone_size: .
j_call: TRBJ2-7
d_call: TRBD1
v_call: TRBV6-5

cdr3_aa: CSVEVRQGIGSHNEQFF
cdr3_nt: TGCAGCGTTGAAGTACGTCAGGGGATAGGATCACACAATGAGCAGTTCTTC
clone_size: many
j_call: TRBJ2-1
d_call: .
v_call: TRBV29-1

cdr3_aa: CASSLAGQWDRQAFF
cdr3_nt: TGCGCCAGCAGCTTGGCCGGGCAGTGGGACCGACAGGCTTTCTTT
clone_size: .
j_call: TRBJ1-1
d_call: .
v_call: TRBV5-1

cdr3_aa: CASRMTGTLAGYTF
cdr3_nt: TGTGCCAGCAGAATGACAGGCACCCTTGCGGGCTACACCTTC
clone_size: .
j_call: TRBJ1-2
d_call: .
v_call: TRBV6-1

cdr3_aa: CASSITGGGQPQHF
cdr3_nt: TGTGCCAGCAGCATTACAGGGGGCGGTCAGCCCCAGCATTTT
clone_size: few
j_call: TRBJ1-5
d_call: TRBD1
v_call: TRBV7-2

cdr3_aa: CAISETISGANVLTF
cdr3_nt: TGTGCCATCAGTGAGACCATCTCTGGGGCCAACGTCCTGACTTTC
clone_size: few
j_call: TRBJ2-6
d_call: .
v_call: TRBV10-3

cdr3_aa: CASSLGTGSNEQFF
cdr3_nt: TGTGCCAGCAGCTTGGGGACAGGGTCCAATGAGCAGTTCTTC
clone_size: few
j_call: TRBJ2-1
d_call: TRBD1
v_call: TRBV5-5

cdr3_aa: CASSLTPGTGAGSDEQYF
cdr3_nt: TGTGCCAGCAGCCTAACCCCCGGGACAGGGGCTGGATCGGACGAGCAGTACTTC
clone_size: .
j_call: TRBJ2-7
d_call: TRBD1
v_call: TRBV7-9

cdr3_aa: CASSPDRDYGYTF
cdr3_nt: TGTGCCAGCAGCCCGGACAGGGACTATGGCTACACCTTC
clone_size: few
j_call: TRBJ1-2
d_call: TRBD1
v_call: TRBV6-5

cdr3_aa: CASIRQDNTEAFF
cdr3_nt: TGTGCCAGCATTCGACAGGACAACACTGAAGCTTTCTTT
clone_size: .
j_call: TRBJ1-1
d_call: .
v_call: TRBV2

cdr3_aa: CASRGTSGEGAQYF
cdr3_nt: TGTGCCAGCAGGGGGACTAGCGGGGAAGGTGCGCAGTATTTT
clone_size: .
j_call: TRBJ2-3
d_call: TRBD2
v_call: TRBV6-6

cdr3_aa: CASSLDRVGRETQYF
cdr3_nt: TGTGCCAGCAGCTTAGATCGGGTTGGCCGGGAGACCCAGTACTTC
clone_size: .
j_call: TRBJ2-5
d_call: .
v_call: TRBV7-9